This TCR beta chain was identified in a study of T cell changes during pregnancy in multiple sclerosis. The CDR3 consists of 15 residues. The germline gives CDR1 ENHRY, CDR2 SYGVKD. Trimming took off 3 bases at V and 7 bases at J, with 13 bases between the two ends. Profiled with immunoSEQ multiplex PCR; TCRdb holds only in-frame clones, not every one. Seen here are under 110,000 clones, about 89% observed once, and the top ten hold 1.6%. The TCR was taken from a female donor with multiple sclerosis, enrolled in a pregnancy study. The rearrangement links TRBV10-3 to TRBJ1-6, with D uncertain. The starting material was peripheral blood, obtained before pregnancy. The CDR3 reads CAISELDSQNSPLHF. The CDR3 DNA reads TGTGCCATCAGTGAACTAGACTCCCAAAATTCACCCCTCCACTTT.